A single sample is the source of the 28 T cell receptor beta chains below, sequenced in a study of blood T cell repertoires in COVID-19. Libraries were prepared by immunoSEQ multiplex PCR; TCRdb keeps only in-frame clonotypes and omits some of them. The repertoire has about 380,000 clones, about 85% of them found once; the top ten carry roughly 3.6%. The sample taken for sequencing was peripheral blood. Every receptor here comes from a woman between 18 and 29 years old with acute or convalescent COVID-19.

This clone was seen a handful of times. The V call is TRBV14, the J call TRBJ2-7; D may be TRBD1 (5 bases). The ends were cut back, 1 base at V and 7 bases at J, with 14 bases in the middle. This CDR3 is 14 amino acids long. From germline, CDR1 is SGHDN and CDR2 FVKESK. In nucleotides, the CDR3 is TGTGCCAGCAGCCAAGTGGGGCAGCCGTGGGAGCAGTACTTC. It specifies CASSQVGQPWEQYF.

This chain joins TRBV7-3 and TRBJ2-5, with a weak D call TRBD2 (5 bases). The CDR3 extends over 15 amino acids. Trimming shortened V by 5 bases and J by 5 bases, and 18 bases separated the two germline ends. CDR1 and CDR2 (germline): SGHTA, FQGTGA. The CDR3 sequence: CASSPRVGIRETQYF. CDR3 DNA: TGTGCCAGCAGCCCCCGGGTCGGGATAAGGGAGACCCAGTACTTC. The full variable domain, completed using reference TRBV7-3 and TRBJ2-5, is GAGVSQTPSNKVTEKGKYVELRCDPISGHTALYWYRQSLGQGPEFLIYFQGTGAADDSGLPNDRFFAVRPEGSVSTLKIQRTERGDSAVYLCASSPRVGIRETQYFGPGTRLLVL.

The CDR3 loop reads CASSLSMPGTQYF. The CDR3 DNA reads TGTGCCAGCAGTTTAAGCATGCCAGGTACGCAGTATTTT. The chain joins TRBV27 to TRBJ2-3; no reliable D call. CDR3 size: 13 residues. V was trimmed by 2 bases and J by 8 bases, leaving 11 bases between them. Looked up from germline, CDR1 is MNHEY and CDR2 is SMNVEV (reference sequence).

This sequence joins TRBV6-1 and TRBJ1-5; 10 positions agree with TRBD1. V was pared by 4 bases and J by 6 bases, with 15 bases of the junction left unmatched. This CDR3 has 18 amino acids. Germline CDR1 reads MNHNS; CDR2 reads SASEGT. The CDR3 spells CASSAQSRDRGRAQPQHF. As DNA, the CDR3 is TGTGCCAGCAGTGCCCAGTCCCGGGACAGGGGAAGGGCTCAGCCCCAGCATTTT.

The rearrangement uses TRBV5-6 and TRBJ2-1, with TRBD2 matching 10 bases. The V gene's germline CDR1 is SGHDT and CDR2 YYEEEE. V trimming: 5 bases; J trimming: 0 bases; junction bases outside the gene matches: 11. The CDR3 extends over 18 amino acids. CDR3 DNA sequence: TGTGCCAGCAGTTTTCCGGGACTAGCGTTTTCCTCCTACAATGAGCAGTTCTTC. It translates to CASSFPGLAFSSYNEQFF. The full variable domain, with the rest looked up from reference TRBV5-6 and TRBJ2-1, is DAGVTQSPTHLIKTRGQQVTLRCSPKSGHDTVSWYQQALGQGPQFIFQYYEEEERQRGNFPDRFSGHQFPNYSSELNVNALLLGDSALYLCASSFPGLAFSSYNEQFFGPGTRLTVL.

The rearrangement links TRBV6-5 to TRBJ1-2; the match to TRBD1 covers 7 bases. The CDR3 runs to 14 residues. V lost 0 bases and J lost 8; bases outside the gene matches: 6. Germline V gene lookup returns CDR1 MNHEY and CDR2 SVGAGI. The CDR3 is CASSYSPTGKGYTF. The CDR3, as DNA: TGTGCCAGCAGTTACTCGCCGACAGGGAAGGGCTACACCTTC.

CDR3 sequence (DNA): TGTGCCAGTAGTATAAACCCAGACCTAGACAGTACTGAAGCTTTCTTT. Its translation: CASSINPDLDSTEAFF. This sequence joins TRBV19 and TRBJ1-1; tentatively, D is TRBD1 (5 bases). This CDR3 has 16 amino acids. Germline CDR1 is LNHDA and CDR2 is SQIVND (reference sequence). V gave up 2 bases and J gave up 5 bases, with 18 bases separating them.

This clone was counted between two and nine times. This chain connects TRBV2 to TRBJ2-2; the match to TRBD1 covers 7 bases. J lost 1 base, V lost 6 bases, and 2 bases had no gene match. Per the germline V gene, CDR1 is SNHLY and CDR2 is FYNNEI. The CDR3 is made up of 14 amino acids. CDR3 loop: CASRGQMNTGELFF. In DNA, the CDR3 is TGTGCCAGCAGGGGACAGATGAACACCGGGGAGCTGTTTTTT.

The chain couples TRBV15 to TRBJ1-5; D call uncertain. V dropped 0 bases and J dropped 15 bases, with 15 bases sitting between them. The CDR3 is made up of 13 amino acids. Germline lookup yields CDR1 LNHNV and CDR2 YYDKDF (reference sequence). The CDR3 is CATSRDPSEEAHF. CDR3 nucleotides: TGTGCCACCAGCAGAGATCCGTCCGAAGAGGCGCATTTT.

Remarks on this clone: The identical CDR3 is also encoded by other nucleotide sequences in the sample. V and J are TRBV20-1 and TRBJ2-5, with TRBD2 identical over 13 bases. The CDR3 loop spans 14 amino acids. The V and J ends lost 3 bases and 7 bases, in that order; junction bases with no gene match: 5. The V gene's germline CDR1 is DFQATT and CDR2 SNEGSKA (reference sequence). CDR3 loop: CSASSGLAGSTQYF. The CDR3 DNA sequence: TGCAGTGCTAGTTCGGGACTAGCGGGGTCGACCCAGTACTTC.

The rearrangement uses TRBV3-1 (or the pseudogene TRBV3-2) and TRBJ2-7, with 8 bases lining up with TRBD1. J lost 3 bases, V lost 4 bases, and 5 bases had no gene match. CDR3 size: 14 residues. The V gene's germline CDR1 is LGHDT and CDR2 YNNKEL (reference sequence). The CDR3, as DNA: TGTGCCAGCAGCCGGGACAGGAACTTCTACGAGCAGTACTTC. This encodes CASSRDRNFYEQYF.

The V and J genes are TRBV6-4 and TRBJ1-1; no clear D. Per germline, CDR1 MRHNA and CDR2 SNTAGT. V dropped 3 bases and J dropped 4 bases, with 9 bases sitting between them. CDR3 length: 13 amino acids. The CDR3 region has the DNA TGTGCCAGCAGTGAAACAGTGGTCACTGAAGCTTTCTTT. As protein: CASSETVVTEAFF.

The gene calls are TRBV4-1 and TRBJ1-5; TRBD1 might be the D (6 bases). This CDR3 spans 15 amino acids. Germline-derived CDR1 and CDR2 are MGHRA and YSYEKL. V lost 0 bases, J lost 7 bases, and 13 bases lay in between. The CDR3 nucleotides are TGCGCCAGCAGCCAAGAGGCAAAGGGGGTACAGCCCCAGCATTTT. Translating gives CASSQEAKGVQPQHF.

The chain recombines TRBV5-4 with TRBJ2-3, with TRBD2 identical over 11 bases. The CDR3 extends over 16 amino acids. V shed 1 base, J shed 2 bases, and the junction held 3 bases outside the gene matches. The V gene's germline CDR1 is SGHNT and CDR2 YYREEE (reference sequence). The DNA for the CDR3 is TGTGCCAGCAGCTTGCCTAGCGGGGGGCCCACAGATACGCAGTATTTT. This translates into CASSLPSGGPTDTQYF. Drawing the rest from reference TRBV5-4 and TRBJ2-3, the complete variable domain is ETGVTQSPTHLIKTRGQQVTLRCSSQSGHNTVSWYQQALGQGPQFIFQYYREEENGRGNFPPRFSGLQFPNYSSELNVNALELDDSALYLCASSLPSGGPTDTQYFGPGTRLTVL.

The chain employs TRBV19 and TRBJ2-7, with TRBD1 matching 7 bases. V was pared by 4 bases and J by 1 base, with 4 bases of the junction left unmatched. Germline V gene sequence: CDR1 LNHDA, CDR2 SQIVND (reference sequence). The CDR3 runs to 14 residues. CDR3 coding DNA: TGTGCCAGTAGTAGGTCAGGGGGTTCCTACGAGCAGTACTTC. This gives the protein CASSRSGGSYEQYF.

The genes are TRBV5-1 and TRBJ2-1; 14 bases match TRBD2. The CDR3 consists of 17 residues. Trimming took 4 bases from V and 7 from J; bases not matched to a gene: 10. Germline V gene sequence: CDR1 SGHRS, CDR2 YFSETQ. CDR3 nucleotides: TGCGCCAGCAGCCCGGGACTAGCGGGGGAAATTTTTAATGAGCAGTTCTTC. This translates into CASSPGLAGEIFNEQFF.

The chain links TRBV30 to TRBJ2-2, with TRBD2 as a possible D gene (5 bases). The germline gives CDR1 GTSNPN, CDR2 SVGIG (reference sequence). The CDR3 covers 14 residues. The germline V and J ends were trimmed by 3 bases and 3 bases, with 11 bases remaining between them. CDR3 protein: CAWRRGSDTGELFF. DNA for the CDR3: TGTGCCTGGAGAAGAGGGTCCGACACCGGGGAGCTGTTTTTT. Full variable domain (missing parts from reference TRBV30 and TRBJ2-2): SQTIHQWPATLVQPVGSPLSLECTVEGTSNPNLYWYRQAAGRGLQLLFYSVGIGQISSEVPQNLSASRPQDRQFILSSKKLLLSDSGFYLCAWRRGSDTGELFFGEGSRLTVL.

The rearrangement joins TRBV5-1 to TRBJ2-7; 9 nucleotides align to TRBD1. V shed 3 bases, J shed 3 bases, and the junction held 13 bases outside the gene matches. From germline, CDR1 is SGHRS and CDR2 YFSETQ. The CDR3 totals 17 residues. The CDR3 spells CASSSAYGTGKGYEQYF. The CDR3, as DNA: TGCGCCAGCAGCTCCGCTTACGGGACAGGGAAAGGCTACGAGCAGTACTTC.

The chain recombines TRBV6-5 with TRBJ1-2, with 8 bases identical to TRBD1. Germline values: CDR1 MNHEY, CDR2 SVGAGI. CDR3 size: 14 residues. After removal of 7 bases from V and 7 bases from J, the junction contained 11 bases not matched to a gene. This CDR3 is CASNPDRVVSGYTF. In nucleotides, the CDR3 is TGTGCCAGCAATCCGGACAGGGTCGTGAGTGGCTACACCTTC.

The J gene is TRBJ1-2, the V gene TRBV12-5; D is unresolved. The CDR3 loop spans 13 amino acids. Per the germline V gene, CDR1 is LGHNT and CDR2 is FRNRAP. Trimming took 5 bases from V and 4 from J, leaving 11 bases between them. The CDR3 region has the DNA TGTGCTAGTGGTCGCGAGGGTAGCTATGGCTACACCTTC. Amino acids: CASGREGSYGYTF. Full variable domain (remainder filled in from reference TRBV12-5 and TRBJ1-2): DARVTQTPRHKVTEMGQEVTMRCQPILGHNTVFWYRQTMMQGLELLAYFRNRAPLDDSGMPKDRFSAEMPDATLATLKIQPSEPRDSAVYFCASGREGSYGYTFGSGTRLTVV.

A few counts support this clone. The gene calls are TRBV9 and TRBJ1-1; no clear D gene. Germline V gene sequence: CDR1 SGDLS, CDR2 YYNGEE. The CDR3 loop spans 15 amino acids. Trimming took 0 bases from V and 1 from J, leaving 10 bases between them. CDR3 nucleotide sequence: TGTGCCAGCAGCGTAGATCAGTGGGCGAACACTGAAGCTTTCTTT. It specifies CASSVDQWANTEAFF. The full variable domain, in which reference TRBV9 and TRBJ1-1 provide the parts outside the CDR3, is DSGVTQTPKHLITATGQRVTLRCSPRSGDLSVYWYQQSLDQGLQFLIQYYNGEERAKGNILERFSAQQFPDLHSELNLSSLELGDSALYFCASSVDQWANTEAFFGQGTRLTVV.

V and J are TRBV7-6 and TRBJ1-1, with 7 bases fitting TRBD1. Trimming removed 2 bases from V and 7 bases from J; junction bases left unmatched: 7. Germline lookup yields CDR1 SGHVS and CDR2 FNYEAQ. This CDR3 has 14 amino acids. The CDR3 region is CASSLRVAGGEAFF. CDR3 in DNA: TGTGCCAGCAGCTTAAGGGTCGCAGGGGGTGAAGCTTTCTTT.

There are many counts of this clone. The CDR3 coding sequence is TGTGCCAGCGAGAGGTTTCAGGGGACAGGGGGCAACAATGAGCAGTTCTTC. The encoded protein is CASERFQGTGGNNEQFF. This chain joins TRBV27 and TRBJ2-1; TRBD1 matches at 12 bases. The CDR3 has 17 residues. Trimming at V came to 8 bases and at J to 5 bases, leaving 13 bases not matched to a gene. CDR1 and CDR2 from the germline V gene are MNHEY and SMNVEV (reference sequence).

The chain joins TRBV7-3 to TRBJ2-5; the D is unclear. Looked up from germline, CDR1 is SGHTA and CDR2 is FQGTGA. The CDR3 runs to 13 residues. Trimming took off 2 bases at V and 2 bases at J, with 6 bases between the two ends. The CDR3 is CASSLGKQETQYF. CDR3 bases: TGTGCCAGCAGCTTAGGCAAGCAAGAGACCCAGTACTTC.

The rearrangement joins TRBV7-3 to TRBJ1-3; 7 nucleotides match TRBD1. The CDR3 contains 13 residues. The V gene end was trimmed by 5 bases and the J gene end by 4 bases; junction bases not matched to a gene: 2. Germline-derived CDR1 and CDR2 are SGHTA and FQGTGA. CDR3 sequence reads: CASSLGQGNTIYF. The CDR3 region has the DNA TGTGCCAGCAGCCTGGGACAGGGAAACACCATATATTTT.

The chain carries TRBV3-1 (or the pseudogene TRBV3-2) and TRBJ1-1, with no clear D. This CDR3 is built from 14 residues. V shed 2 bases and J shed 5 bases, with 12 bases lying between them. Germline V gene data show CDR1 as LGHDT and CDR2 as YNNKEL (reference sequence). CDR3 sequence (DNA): TGTGCCAGCAGCCAACCCTTCCGGGGAACTGAAGCTTTCTTT. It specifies CASSQPFRGTEAFF.

The CDR3 loop is CASSSIFSGLASTGELFF. CDR3 nucleotides: TGTGCCAGCAGCTCCATATTCTCCGGGCTAGCCTCCACCGGGGAGCTGTTTTTT. This chain uses TRBV13 with TRBJ2-2, with D perhaps matching TRBD2 (5 bases). The germline gives CDR1 PRHDT, CDR2 FYEKMQ (reference sequence). This CDR3 is built from 18 residues. V was trimmed by 4 bases and J by 4 bases, leaving 22 bases between them. The complete variable domain, with remaining parts taken from reference TRBV13 and TRBJ2-2, reads AAGVIQSPRHLIKEKRETATLKCYPIPRHDTVYWYQQGPGQDPQFLISFYEKMQSDKGSIPDRFSAQQFSDYHSELNMSSLELGDSALYFCASSSIFSGLASTGELFFGEGSRLTVL.

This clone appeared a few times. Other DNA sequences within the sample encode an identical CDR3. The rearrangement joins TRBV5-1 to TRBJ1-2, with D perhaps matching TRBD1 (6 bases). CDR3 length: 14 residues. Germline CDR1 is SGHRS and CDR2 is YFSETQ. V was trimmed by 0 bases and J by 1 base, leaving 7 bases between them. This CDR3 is CASSLDRVNYGYTF. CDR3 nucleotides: TGCGCCAGCAGCTTGGACAGGGTTAACTATGGCTACACCTTC.